The 15 T cell receptor beta chains presented below share a single source sample, sequenced in a study of read filtering for tumor transcriptome and immune sequencing. The library was built from about 400 ng RNA with molecular barcoded adaptors for alpha/delta and beta/gamma chains. MiXCR was run by TCRdb on the reads, yielding one entry per CDR3 protein. The sample records 62,000 or so distinct CDR3 sequences, roughly 13% being singletons. The sequenced material came from a population of CD138-negative cells sorted from bone marrow. Receptors originate from a donor aged 40 or older with multiple myeloma.

This clonotype was observed many times. The V and J genes are TRBV2 and TRBJ2-1, with 8 bases that match TRBD1. V trimming: 8 bases; J trimming: 15 bases; junction bases outside the gene matches: 18. There are 14 residues in the CDR3. Per the germline V gene, CDR1 is SNHLY and CDR2 is FYNNEI. This CDR3 is CASRYGQGQPPLFF. CDR3 coding DNA: TGTGCCAGCCGTTACGGACAGGGACAACCCCCCCTGTTCTTC.

Ten or more counts support this clonotype. The chain joins TRBV4-1 to TRBJ2-1; 8 bases map to TRBD2. This CDR3 contains 19 residues. The V gene end was trimmed by 0 bases and the J gene end by 2 bases; junction bases not matched to a gene: 12. Germline CDR1 MGHRA, CDR2 YSYEKL. CDR3 coding DNA: TGCGCCAGCAGCCAAGATTATATGGAGCGGGAGATCGCCTACAATGAGCAGTTCTTC. Protein product: CASSQDYMEREIAYNEQFF.

This clonotype came up many times. This chain connects TRBV27 to TRBJ2-1; 9 bases line up with TRBD1. Germline lookup yields CDR1 MNHEY and CDR2 SMNVEV (reference sequence). Trimming removed 2 bases from V and 5 bases from J; junction bases left unmatched: 7. The CDR3 has 16 residues. Here the CDR3 DNA reads TGTGCCAGCAGTTTAGGTGGGACAGGGACGGACAATGAGCAGTTCTTC. Translating gives CASSLGGTGTDNEQFF.

This clonotype showed up many times. The V call is TRBV24-1, the J call TRBJ2-1; 9 bases map to TRBD2. This CDR3 is 16 amino acids long. The ends lost 0 bases at V and 7 bases at J; junction bases unmatched: 6. CDR1 and CDR2 from the germline V gene are KGHDR and SFDVKD. Here the CDR3 DNA reads TGTGCCACCAGTGATTTGGGACTAGCGAGCCCTAATGAGCAGTTCTTC. It translates to CATSDLGLASPNEQFF.

This clonotype was counted many times. The chain has TRBV10-3 and TRBJ2-2; no reliable D call. The CDR3 covers 15 residues. The germline V gene encodes CDR1 ENHRY and CDR2 SYGVKD. V lost 10 bases to trimming and J lost 3 bases, with 18 bases between them. The CDR3 region has the DNA TGTGCCACCCACGGGTCCCCCCTAGACACCGGGGAGCTGTTTTTT. This encodes CATHGSPLDTGELFF.

This clonotype was detected many times. V is TRBV28 and J is TRBJ2-7, with 9 bases fitting TRBD2. Germline V gene sequence: CDR1 MDHEN, CDR2 SYDVKM. Trimming cost V 8 bases and J 4 bases; bases outside gene matches: 12. The CDR3 has 15 residues. In DNA, the CDR3 is TGTGCCAGCTGGAGGGCGGGAGGGCCTTTGTACGAGCAGTACTTC. Translated: CASWRAGGPLYEQYF.

The table lists this clonotype with many counts. The CDR3 nucleotides read TGCAGTGCAATCAGGGACCCGGGTACTGAAGCTTTCTTT. Its translation is CSAIRDPGTEAFF. The chain employs TRBV20-1 and TRBJ1-1; weak D call: TRBD1 (5 bases). Germline V gene data show CDR1 as DFQATT and CDR2 as SNEGSKA (reference sequence). The germline V and J ends were trimmed by 6 bases and 5 bases, with 16 bases remaining between them. The CDR3 extends over 13 amino acids.

This clonotype showed up many times. This rearrangement joins TRBV7-8 to TRBJ2-5; tentatively, D is TRBD1 (6 bases). This CDR3 comprises 15 residues. The V gene lost 5 bases and the J gene lost 2 bases, with 15 bases spanning the gap. Germline loops: CDR1 SGHVS, CDR2 FQNEAQ. CDR3: CASSDPGTKQETQYF. In nucleotides, the CDR3 is TGTGCCAGCAGCGATCCCGGGACAAAGCAAGAGACCCAGTACTTC.

This clonotype was detected many times. A read error may explain this, as a much larger clone is one base away. The CDR3 does not end in the conserved phenylalanine or tryptophan, so this is likely a read error. The chain recombines TRBV10-3 with TRBJ2-1; TRBD1 agrees at 8 bases. Trimming removed 6 bases from V and 5 bases from J; junction bases left unmatched: 15. The germline V gene has CDR1 ENHRY and CDR2 SYGVKD. The CDR3 spans 17 residues. The CDR3 loop is CAISDRGGRDRDNEQFS. As DNA, the CDR3 is TGTGCCATCAGCGACAGGGGCGGCAGGGATAGGGACAATGAGCAGTTCTCC.

The chain joins TRBV4-2 to TRBJ2-5; possible D gene TRBD2, 6 bases. Trimming shortened V by 0 bases and J by 5 bases, and 13 bases separated the two germline ends. Germline values: CDR1 LGHNA, CDR2 YNFKEQ. CDR3 length equals 15 residues. The CDR3 here is CASSQEGTLEETQYF. The DNA of the CDR3 is TGTGCCAGCAGCCAAGAGGGGACTCTGGAGGAGACCCAGTACTTC.

This clonotype showed up many times. The chain couples TRBV7-3 to TRBJ2-3, with 11 bases identical to TRBD1. CDR3 length: 14 amino acids. V gave up 5 bases and J gave up 5 bases; unmatched junction bases: 3. Germline-derived CDR1 and CDR2 are SGHTA and FQGTGA. The CDR3 region is CASSPDRGQDTQYF. DNA for the CDR3: TGTGCCAGCAGCCCGGACAGGGGGCAAGATACGCAGTATTTT.

V usage is TRBV20-1 and J usage is TRBJ2-3, with a possible D match to TRBD2 (6 bases). V lost 5 bases and J lost 4, with 13 bases in between. CDR3 length: 13 amino acids. Germline CDR1 reads DFQATT; CDR2 reads SNEGSKA (reference sequence). CDR3 sequence reads: CSALGSSADTQYF. CDR3 nucleotides: TGCAGTGCTCTCGGGAGTTCCGCAGATACGCAGTATTTT.

Details on this clonotype: A much larger clonotype is one base distant, so this may be a read error. The chain employs TRBV6-2 or TRBV6-3 and TRBJ2-7; no definite D call. The length of the CDR3 is 15 residues. Germline V CDR1 and CDR2: MNHEY, SVGEGT. Trimming shortened V by 5 bases and J by 5 bases, and 19 bases separated the two germline ends. The CDR3 here is CASSHVRLPTHEQYF. The CDR3 DNA sequence: TGTGCCAGCAGTCACGTGCGGCTACCTACCCACGAGCAGTACTTC.

This clonotype was observed many times. The chain's CDR3 is CSARDRILNTEAFF. The DNA of the CDR3 is TGCAGTGCTAGAGATAGAATCTTGAACACTGAAGCTTTCTTT. The rearrangement links TRBV20-1 to TRBJ1-1; D unclear. Trimming shortened V by 0 bases and J by 0 bases, and 8 bases separated the two germline ends. The CDR3 runs to 14 residues. Looked up from germline, CDR1 is DFQATT and CDR2 is SNEGSKA (reference sequence).

This clonotype has a handful of counts. The chain carries TRBV11-2 and TRBJ2-7; 12 bases agree with TRBD1. CDR3 size: 15 residues. In germline, CDR1 is SGHAT, CDR2 FQNNGV. V gave up 5 bases and J gave up 4 bases; unmatched junction bases: 6. The CDR3 nucleotides are TGTGCCAGCAGCCATCCGGGACAGGGGGCGTACGAGCAGTACTTC. The encoded protein is CASSHPGQGAYEQYF.